Listed below are T cell receptor beta chains from one sample, sequenced in a study of blood T cells in healthy people across ages. TCRdb passed the 5' RACE reads through MiXCR, listing each CDR3 protein once. The top ten hold approximately 12% of the sample, which has 650,000 to 800,000 distinct CDR3 sequences, more than 45% seen once. Material: blood. These receptors came from a woman older than 75 in good health. Both conserved end residues are part of each CDR3. The D gene is left open where the match is weak. Size is stated for part of the rows, as once, few or many counts, or as a class when the clone is expanded.

CDR3 DNA | CDR3 protein | clone size | V gene | D gene | J gene
TGTGCCTGCGGACAGGGCGCGACTAATGAAAAACTGTTTTTT | CACGQGATNEKLFF | . | TRBV30 | TRBD1 | TRBJ1-4
TGCAGTGCTGGCTCTTGGCATAGCAATCAGCCCCAGCATTTT | CSAGSWHSNQPQHF | few | TRBV20-1 | . | TRBJ1-5
TGTGCCACCAGTGAAGCCGGGGGGGGATACACCGGGGAGCTGTTTTTT | CATSEAGGGYTGELFF | . | TRBV24-1 | TRBD2 | TRBJ2-2
TGTGCCAGCAGCGTAATGGGTATGAGAAAACCCCTGCGAAAAAATGAAAAACTGTTTTTT | CASSVMGMRKPLRKNEKLFF | few | TRBV9 | . | TRBJ1-4
TGTGCCAGCAGTTTACCCTCAGCGGGGGGGCGCAATGAGCAGTTCTTC | CASSLPSAGGRNEQFF | . | TRBV27 | TRBD2 | TRBJ2-1
TGTGCCAGCAGCTTGGGAGGACTGCCCTACAATGAGCAGTTCTTC | CASSLGGLPYNEQFF | many | TRBV7-2 | . | TRBJ2-1
TGTGCCAGCAGTTACCACAATGAGCAGTACTTC | CASSYHNEQYF | . | TRBV2 | . | TRBJ2-5
TGCAGTGCCGAACCCGGGACTAGCGGGGCTGGGGAGCAGTTCTTC | CSAEPGTSGAGEQFF | few | TRBV20-1 | TRBD2 | TRBJ2-1
TGTGCCAGCAGCCTCCGGACAGGAGTTAACGAGCAGTACTTC | CASSLRTGVNEQYF | . | TRBV7-2 | TRBD1 | TRBJ2-7
TGTGCCAGCAGTCCAAAGGGGAGGATACGGAACACTGAAGCTTTCTTT | CASSPKGRIRNTEAFF | many | TRBV25-1 | . | TRBJ1-1
TGTGCCAGCAGCTCCCGACAGGGGCCCAGGAACACTGAAGCTTTCTTT | CASSSRQGPRNTEAFF | few | TRBV7-9 | TRBD1 | TRBJ1-1
TGCAGTGCTAACCCACTAGCGGGGGGGGTTTACAATGAGCAGTTCTTC | CSANPLAGGVYNEQFF | once | TRBV20-1 | TRBD2 | TRBJ2-1
TGTGCCAGCAGGCCCGACAGCTACGAGCAGTACTTC | CASRPDSYEQYF | many | TRBV12-3/TRBV12-4 | . | TRBJ2-7
TGTGCCAGCAGCGAGCTCGATTTGGGTAGGGACTATGGCTACACCTTC | CASSELDLGRDYGYTF | . | TRBV7-2 | . | TRBJ1-2
TGTGCCAGCAGCCAGGGTTTGGCCACCTTCTATGGCTACACCTTC | CASSQGLATFYGYTF | . | TRBV7-2 | . | TRBJ1-2
TGTGCCAGCAGCGAACTCGTGACAGGGGTACCGTATTATGGCTACACCTTC | CASSELVTGVPYYGYTF | . | TRBV27 | TRBD1 | TRBJ1-2
TGTGCCATCAGTGAGGCCAGAGGCGATGAGCAGTTCTTC | CAISEARGDEQFF | once | TRBV10-3 | . | TRBJ2-1
TGTGCCAGCAGCGTAGACGGGACACCCCAAGAGACCCAGTACTTC | CASSVDGTPQETQYF | . | TRBV9 | . | TRBJ2-5
TGCGCCAGCAGCCACCACGGGGGTGATACGCAGTATTTT | CASSHHGGDTQYF | . | TRBV5-1 | . | TRBJ2-3
TGTGCCAGCAGTCCCCGGACTAGCGGGGGGGTGGATACGCAGTATTTT | CASSPRTSGGVDTQYF | . | TRBV27 | TRBD2 | TRBJ2-3
TGTGCCAGCAGCCGGGACAGGGGTACTGGCTATGGCTACACCTTC | CASSRDRGTGYGYTF | . | TRBV12-3/TRBV12-4 | TRBD1 | TRBJ1-2
TGTGCCAGCAACAGGGGTTTCTCCTACAATGAGCAGTTCTTC | CASNRGFSYNEQFF | many | TRBV7-2 | TRBD1 | TRBJ2-1
TGTGCCAGCAGCCAAGGTCTCCAGATCGAGCAGTACTTC | CASSQGLQIEQYF | . | TRBV14 | . | TRBJ2-7
TGTGCCAGCAGTTACGAGGGGCTTAATGAGCAGTTCTTC | CASSYEGLNEQFF | many | TRBV6-6 | . | TRBJ2-1
TGCAGCGTTGAAGAGGGGGCTAGTGATGAGCAGTTCTTC | CSVEEGASDEQFF | few | TRBV29-1 | . | TRBJ2-1
TGTGCCAGCAGTCCTCAGGGGGCAGGGACTGAAGCTTTCTTT | CASSPQGAGTEAFF | few | TRBV7-9 | TRBD1 | TRBJ1-1
TGCAGTGCAGCCGGGACTAGCGGGGGGGAGTGGTATGAGCAGTTCTTC | CSAAGTSGGEWYEQFF | many | TRBV20-1 | TRBD2 | TRBJ2-1
TGTGCCACCAGCAGAGAGGTAGATAGCAATCAGCCCCAGCATTTT | CATSREVDSNQPQHF | . | TRBV15 | . | TRBJ1-5
TGTGCCAGCAGCCCGGACGCCGACAGGCAAAATTCACCCCTCCACTTT | CASSPDADRQNSPLHF | . | TRBV9 | . | TRBJ1-6
TGTGCCAGCAGCCTAAACAGGGGGCCCCACGAGCAGTACTTC | CASSLNRGPHEQYF | . | TRBV11-2 | TRBD1 | TRBJ2-7
TGTGCCAGCAGTTTAGGGGTGGGGGTGCAGCCTCCCTATGGCTACACCTTC | CASSLGVGVQPPYGYTF | . | TRBV12-3/TRBV12-4 | . | TRBJ1-2
TGCGCCAGCAGCGTCCGGGTTCTCAACTACGAGCAGTACTTC | CASSVRVLNYEQYF | many | TRBV4-1 | . | TRBJ2-7
TGTGCCAGCTCACCACCGAACGCGGGTAGGGAGACCCAGTACTTC | CASSPPNAGRETQYF | . | TRBV18 | . | TRBJ2-5
TGTGCCAGCAGTCCCCCTCTGACAGTCGGCTACACCTTC | CASSPPLTVGYTF | many | TRBV12-3/TRBV12-4 | . | TRBJ1-2
TGTGCCAGCAGTAGCCACAGGGTGGGTGAGCAGTTCTTC | CASSSHRVGEQFF | many | TRBV6-5 | . | TRBJ2-1
TGTGCCAGCAGCAACCGGGACAGGGAGAGCTCTGGGGCCAACGTCCTGACTTTC | CASSNRDRESSGANVLTF | . | TRBV13 | TRBD1 | TRBJ2-6
TGTGCCAGCAGCCCTCCCCGGACTAGTAGTGAGCAGTTCTTC | CASSPPRTSSEQFF | many | TRBV7-9 | TRBD2 | TRBJ2-1
TGTGCCAGCAGTTTATACAGGGATCCCTCCTACGAGCAGTACTTC | CASSLYRDPSYEQYF | many | TRBV27 | . | TRBJ2-7
TGTGCCAGCAGTTGGGACCCTGCCTACGAGCAGTACTTC | CASSWDPAYEQYF | . | TRBV28 | . | TRBJ2-7
TGCGCCAACAGCCGGAGCGGGGGGACCAATGAGCAGTTCTTC | CANSRSGGTNEQFF | . | TRBV4-1 | TRBD2 | TRBJ2-1
TGTGCCAGCAGCCGTAGTTACACCGGGGAGCTGTTTTTT | CASSRSYTGELFF | many | TRBV6-6 | . | TRBJ2-2
TGCGCCAGCAGAGTGGGCCAGAGCTTCTACAATGAGCAGTTCTTC | CASRVGQSFYNEQFF | . | TRBV5-1 | . | TRBJ2-1
TGCGCCAGCAGCTTTGGGGTCGGTCAGCCCCAGCATTTT | CASSFGVGQPQHF | many | TRBV5-1 | . | TRBJ1-5
TGTGCCAGCACCTCCCCCGCCGGGGCCGCTAGCACAGATACGCAGTATTTT | CASTSPAGAASTDTQYF | many | TRBV6-1 | . | TRBJ2-3
TGTGCCAGCAGTTCTACTAGCGGGGGTTCTAGCACAGATACGCAGTATTTT | CASSSTSGGSSTDTQYF | once | TRBV12-3/TRBV12-4 | TRBD2 | TRBJ2-3
TGTGCCAGCAGTGTCACAGGGGGCAGCTATGGCTACACCTTC | CASSVTGGSYGYTF | many | TRBV6-6 | TRBD1 | TRBJ1-2
TGTGCCAGCAGCGGATCAGACAGGGGCAAAAAACTGTTTTTT | CASSGSDRGKKLFF | . | TRBV5-6 | TRBD1 | TRBJ1-4
TGTGCCAGCAGCTTAGGGCTAGCGGGGACCTATACACAGTATTTT | CASSLGLAGTYTQYF | . | TRBV7-2 | TRBD2 | TRBJ2-3